The 3 T cell receptor beta chains in this list originate from one sample, sequenced in a study of cytomegalovirus exposure and HLA in healthy donors (dated by TCRdb to 2017 to 2019). The library was generated by the immunoSEQ multiplex PCR assay. The multiplex PCR relied on a mix of 60 forward primers for TCR Vbeta segments and 13 reverse primers for TCR Jbeta segments. TCRdb limited this immuneACCESS table to in-frame rearrangements with V and J called. A share of clones is missing; checked studies link under half to unresolved V genes, and the rest is unexplained. The sample profile shows 160,000 or so clones; 70% to 80% of them were found once. Roughly 9.3% of the sample belongs to the ten largest clones. Sequencing was performed on PBMCs. The receptors were sampled from a man aged 18 to 35 in good health and CMV-seropositive.

This chain joins TRBV10-2 and TRBJ1-2; no clear D. The CDR3 has 13 residues. V was shortened by 8 bases and J by 5 bases, with 15 bases between the two germline ends. Germline values: CDR1 WSHSY, CDR2 SAAADI. The CDR3 DNA follows: TGCGCCAGCGGAGGTCGGACTGTTTATGGCTACACCTTC. Protein product: CASGGRTVYGYTF.

The chain is built from TRBV6-1 and TRBJ1-5, with D possibly matching TRBD1 (6 bases). The germline V and J ends were trimmed by 6 bases and 2 bases, with 11 bases remaining between them. Germline CDR1 is MNHNS and CDR2 is SASEGT. The CDR3 spans 14 residues. Here the CDR3 reads CASRMNRGNQPQHF. The CDR3 region has the DNA TGTGCCAGCAGGATGAACAGGGGCAATCAGCCCCAGCATTTT.

This sequence joins TRBV11-2 and TRBJ1-4; no definite D call. V lost 3 bases to trimming and J lost 8 bases, with 16 bases between them. CDR1 SGHAT and CDR2 FQNNGV come from the germline V gene. This CDR3 has 15 residues. The CDR3 coding sequence is TGTGCCAGCAGCTTGTCCCCCTCCCCGCGAGAAAAACTGTTTTTT. Residues: CASSLSPSPREKLFF.